A single sample is the source of the 16 T cell receptor beta chains below, sequenced in a study of cytomegalovirus exposure and HLA in healthy donors. This table comes from immunoSEQ multiplex PCR, and its TCRdb copy is limited to in-frame clones, with some not included. The table lists 150,000 to 160,000 clones, approximately 86% of them singletons, with 2.1% in the top ten. The sample was PBMCs. The source of these receptors is a human donor in good health.

This clone is a singleton in its sample. The chain joins TRBV18 to TRBJ2-1; a weak D match, TRBD2 (6 bases). Germline CDR1 KGHSH, CDR2 LQKENI. The CDR3 extends over 15 amino acids. Between the trimmed V and J ends, which lost 0 bases and 5 bases, there was a span of 11 bases. CDR3 coding DNA: TGTGCCAGCTCACCACCGGCGCGGGGAGACAATGAGCAGTTCTTC. Its protein is CASSPPARGDNEQFF.

This chain links TRBV27 with TRBJ1-6; D is perhaps TRBD1 (6 bases). V gave up 4 bases and J gave up 14 bases, with 18 bases separating them. Germline V gives CDR1 MNHEY, CDR2 SMNVEV (reference sequence). CDR3 length equals 14 residues. CDR3 in amino acids: CASSWGTPGGALHF. For the CDR3, the DNA is TGTGCCAGCAGTTGGGGGACACCCGGTGGGGCCCTCCACTTT.

The chain carries TRBV5-5 and TRBJ2-7; D uncertain. Germline assignment: CDR1 SGHKS and CDR2 YYEKEE (reference sequence). The CDR3 contains 11 residues. Trimming removed 5 bases from V and 2 bases from J, with 5 bases in between. The CDR3 nucleotides are TGTGCCAGCAGGGGCCCCTACGAGCAGTACTTC. Protein: CASRGPYEQYF.

Worth noting for this clone: A junction end diverges from the germline sequence, so it may reflect a read error. The chain couples TRBV7-7 to TRBJ2-1; 8 bases line up with TRBD1. CDR1 and CDR2 from the germline V gene are SSHAT and FNYEAQ (reference sequence). The CDR3 has 15 amino acids. CDR3 loop: CASSLGQVSYNEQFF. The CDR3 region has the DNA TGTGCTAGCAGCCTGGGACAGGTCTCCTACAATGAGCAGTTCTTC.

The V gene is TRBV5-1, the J gene TRBJ2-1; 11 nucleotides match TRBD2. This CDR3 comprises 15 residues. V lost 7 bases to trimming and J lost 9 bases; unmatched junction nucleotides: 12. Germline values: CDR1 SGHRS, CDR2 YFSETQ. In DNA form, the CDR3 reads TGCGCCAGCGCCCTGACTAGCGGGGAAGGGGGTGAGCAGTTCTTC. It translates to CASALTSGEGGEQFF.

V and J are TRBV5-1 and TRBJ2-3, with D possibly being TRBD2 (5 bases). V lost 5 bases to trimming and J lost 0 bases, with 13 bases between them. This CDR3 region has 15 residues. Germline V gene sequence: CDR1 SGHRS, CDR2 YFSETQ. The CDR3 loop is CASSQDSASTDTQYF. In nucleotides, the CDR3 is TGCGCCAGCAGTCAGGACTCCGCTAGCACAGATACGCAGTATTTT.

The rearrangement uses TRBV29-1 and TRBJ2-3; weak D call: TRBD1 (5 bases). In germline, CDR1 is SQVTM, CDR2 ANQGSEA. V was trimmed by 6 bases and J by 2 bases, leaving 12 bases between them. The CDR3 is 13 residues long. CDR3 sequence: CSVRQRFTDTQYF. In nucleotides, the CDR3 is TGCAGCGTCCGACAGCGATTCACAGATACGCAGTATTTT.

The CDR3 loop reads CASSLGRGTYNEQFF. For the CDR3, the DNA is TGTGCCAGCAGTTTGGGGCGGGGTACCTACAATGAGCAGTTCTTC. V usage is TRBV27 and J usage is TRBJ2-1, with a tentative D call TRBD2 (6 bases). Trimming pared 3 bases from V and 2 bases from J, leaving 11 bases between. The CDR3 has 15 residues. From germline, CDR1 is MNHEY and CDR2 SMNVEV (reference sequence).

The chain employs TRBV5-1 and TRBJ2-7, with 13 positions matching TRBD2. Germline loops: CDR1 SGHRS, CDR2 YFSETQ. J gave up 3 bases and V 6 bases, and 6 bases lay outside the gene matches. The CDR3 has 15 amino acids. This CDR3 is CASTPRTSGGYEQYF. CDR3 coding DNA: TGCGCCAGCACCCCGAGGACTAGCGGGGGCTACGAGCAGTACTTC.

This rearrangement joins TRBV6-1 to TRBJ2-1; 8 nucleotides match TRBD1. The CDR3 totals 16 residues. With 0 bases clipped from V and 3 bases from J, the junction kept 4 bases outside the gene matches. CDR1 is MNHNS and CDR2 is SASEGT in the germline V gene. CDR3 DNA: TGTGCCAGCAGTGAAGCGCCCAGGGGGCTCTACAATGAGCAGTTCTTC. Amino acids: CASSEAPRGLYNEQFF.

CDR3 in DNA: TGTGCCAGTAGTAGGACTAGCGGACTAAATGAGCAGTTCTTC. Protein sequence: CASSRTSGLNEQFF. The rearrangement links TRBV19 to TRBJ2-1, with TRBD2 matching 10 bases. CDR3 length: 14 residues. Trimming at V came to 4 bases and at J to 7 bases, leaving 4 bases not matched to a gene. The germline V gene has CDR1 LNHDA and CDR2 SQIVND (reference sequence).

The CDR3 protein is CASSLRLNPINTGELFF. The CDR3 nucleotides read TGTGCCAGCAGTTTAAGACTGAATCCTATAAACACCGGGGAGCTGTTTTTT. The genes are TRBV27 and TRBJ2-2; D not certain. The V end lost 2 bases, the J end lost 2 bases, and 15 bases lay between the germline ends. Germline V gene data show CDR1 as MNHEY and CDR2 as SMNVEV (reference sequence). This CDR3 has 17 residues.

This clone came up a few times. This chain connects TRBV13 to TRBJ2-1; no definite D call. The CDR3 has 12 residues. V shed 3 bases and J shed 6 bases, with 6 bases lying between them. The V gene's germline CDR1 is PRHDT and CDR2 FYEKMQ (reference sequence). The CDR3 protein is CASSLSRNEQFF. CDR3 DNA sequence: TGTGCCAGCAGCTTGAGTCGCAATGAGCAGTTCTTC.

V is TRBV2 and J is TRBJ2-5; 7 bases match TRBD1. Trimming at V came to 7 bases and at J to 2 bases, leaving 4 bases not matched to a gene. The CDR3 runs 13 residues. The V gene's germline CDR1 is SNHLY and CDR2 FYNNEI. CDR3 amino acids: CASKPTGQETQYF. The CDR3 DNA is TGTGCCAGCAAGCCGACAGGGCAAGAGACCCAGTACTTC.

The chain joins TRBV4-1 to TRBJ2-1; 8 bases align to TRBD1. CDR3 length: 16 residues. V shed 1 base and J 6 bases; nucleotides not matched to a gene: 8. Looked up from germline, CDR1 is MGHRA and CDR2 is YSYEKL. This chain's CDR3 is CASSQVGDRTFNEQFF. DNA of the CDR3: TGCGCCAGCAGCCAAGTGGGGGACAGGACCTTCAATGAGCAGTTCTTC.

Here the CDR3 reads CASSQVGRGEAFF. The DNA of the CDR3 is TGTGCCAGCAGCCAAGTGGGGCGGGGAGAAGCTTTCTTT. V usage is TRBV14 and J usage is TRBJ1-1, with TRBD1 as a possible D gene (5 bases). The CDR3 spans 13 residues. CDR1 is SGHDN, CDR2 FVKESK, per germline. Trimming shortened V by 1 base and J by 8 bases, and 11 bases separated the two germline ends.